This T cell receptor beta chain was identified during a study of blood T cells in healthy people across ages. This clonotype appeared many times. A read error may produce the germline difference seen at one junction end. The authors ran a second PCR of roughly 6 to 12 cycles using a sample-barcoded 5' primer and a J-beta primer mix. TCRdb reprocessed the 5' RACE reads via MiXCR and lists one record per CDR3 protein. The sample lists approximately 800,000 distinct CDR3 sequences, around 36% occurring once. Germline V gene data show CDR1 as ENHRY and CDR2 as SYGVKD. The CDR3 sequence is 13 residues long.

Sequenced sample: blood. The rearrangement joins TRBV10-3 to TRBJ1-1; D remains ambiguous. This receptor was obtained from a young man in good health. CDR3 sequence reads: CAINEDSNTEAFF. For the CDR3, the DNA is TGTGCCATCAATGAGGACTCGAACACTGAAGCTTTCTTT.